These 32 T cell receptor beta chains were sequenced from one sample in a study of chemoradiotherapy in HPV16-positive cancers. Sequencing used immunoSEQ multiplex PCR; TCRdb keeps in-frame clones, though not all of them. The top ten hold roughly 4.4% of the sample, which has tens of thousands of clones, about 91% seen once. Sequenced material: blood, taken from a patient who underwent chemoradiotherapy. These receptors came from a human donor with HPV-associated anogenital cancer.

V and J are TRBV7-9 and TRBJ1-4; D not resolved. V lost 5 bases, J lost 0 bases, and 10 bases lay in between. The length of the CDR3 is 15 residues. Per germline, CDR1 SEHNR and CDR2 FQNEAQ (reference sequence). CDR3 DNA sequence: TGTGCCAGCAGCCTCGGGGAGACAACTAATGAAAAACTGTTTTTT. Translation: CASSLGETTNEKLFF.

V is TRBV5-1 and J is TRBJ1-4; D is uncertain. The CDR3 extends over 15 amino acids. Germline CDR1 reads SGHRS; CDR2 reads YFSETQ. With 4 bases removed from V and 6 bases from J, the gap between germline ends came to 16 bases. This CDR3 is CASSPVSAEHEKLFF. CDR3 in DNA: TGCGCCAGCAGCCCGGTGAGCGCCGAGCATGAAAAACTGTTTTTT.

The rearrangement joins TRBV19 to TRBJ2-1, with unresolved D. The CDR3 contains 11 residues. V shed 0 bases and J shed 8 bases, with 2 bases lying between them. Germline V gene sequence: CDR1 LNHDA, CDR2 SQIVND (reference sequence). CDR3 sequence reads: CASSIDDEQFF. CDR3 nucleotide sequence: TGTGCCAGTAGTATAGACGATGAGCAGTTCTTC.

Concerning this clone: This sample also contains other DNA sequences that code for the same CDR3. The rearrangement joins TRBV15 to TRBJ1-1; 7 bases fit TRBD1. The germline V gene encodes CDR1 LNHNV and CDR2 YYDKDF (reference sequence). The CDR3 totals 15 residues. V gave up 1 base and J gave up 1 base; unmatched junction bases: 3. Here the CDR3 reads CATSRGGQSNTEAFF. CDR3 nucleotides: TGTGCCACCAGCAGAGGGGGACAGTCGAACACTGAAGCTTTCTTT. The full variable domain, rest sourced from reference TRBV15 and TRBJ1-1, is DAMVIQNPRYQVTQFGKPVTLSCSQTLNHNVMYWYQQKSSQAPKLLFHYYDKDFNNEADTPDNFQSRRPNTSFCFLDIRSPGLGDTAMYLCATSRGGQSNTEAFFGQGTRLTVV.

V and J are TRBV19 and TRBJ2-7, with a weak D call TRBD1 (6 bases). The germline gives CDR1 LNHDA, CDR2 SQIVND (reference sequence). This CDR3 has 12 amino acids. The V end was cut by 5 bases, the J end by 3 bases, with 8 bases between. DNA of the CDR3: TGTGCCAGTAGTCCGACAGGCTACGAGCAGTACTTC. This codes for CASSPTGYEQYF.

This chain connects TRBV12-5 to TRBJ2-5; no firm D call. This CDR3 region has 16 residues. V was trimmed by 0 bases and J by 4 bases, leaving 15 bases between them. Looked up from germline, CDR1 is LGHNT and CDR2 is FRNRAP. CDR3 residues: CASGLVLSESPETQYF. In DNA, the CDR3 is TGTGCTAGTGGTTTGGTACTAAGCGAATCTCCAGAGACCCAGTACTTC.

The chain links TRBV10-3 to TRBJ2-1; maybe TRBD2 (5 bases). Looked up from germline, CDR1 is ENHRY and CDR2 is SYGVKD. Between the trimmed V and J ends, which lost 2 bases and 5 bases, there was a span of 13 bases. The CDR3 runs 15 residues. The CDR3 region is CAISELGVMDNEQFF. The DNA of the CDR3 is TGTGCCATCAGTGAGCTCGGGGTGATGGACAATGAGCAGTTCTTC.

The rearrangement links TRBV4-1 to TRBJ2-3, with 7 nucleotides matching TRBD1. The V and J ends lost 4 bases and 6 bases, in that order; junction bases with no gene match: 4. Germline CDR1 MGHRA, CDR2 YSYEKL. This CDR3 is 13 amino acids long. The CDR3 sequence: CASSPGQADTQYF. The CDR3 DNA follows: TGCGCCAGCAGCCCCGGACAGGCCGATACGCAGTATTTT.

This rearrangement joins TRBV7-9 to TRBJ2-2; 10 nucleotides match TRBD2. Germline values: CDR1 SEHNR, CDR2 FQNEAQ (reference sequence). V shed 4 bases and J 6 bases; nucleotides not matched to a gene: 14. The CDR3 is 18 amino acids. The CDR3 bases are TGTGCCAGCAGCTCTAGCAGCCGGGGACTAGCGTGGTCCGGGGAGCTGTTTTTT. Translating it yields CASSSSSRGLAWSGELFF. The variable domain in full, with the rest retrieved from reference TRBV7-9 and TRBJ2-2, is DTGVSQNPRHKITKRGQNVTFRCDPISEHNRLYWYRQTLGQGPEFLTYFQNEAQLEKSRLLSDRFSAERPKGSFSTLEIQRTEQGDSAMYLCASSSSSRGLAWSGELFFGEGSRLTVL.

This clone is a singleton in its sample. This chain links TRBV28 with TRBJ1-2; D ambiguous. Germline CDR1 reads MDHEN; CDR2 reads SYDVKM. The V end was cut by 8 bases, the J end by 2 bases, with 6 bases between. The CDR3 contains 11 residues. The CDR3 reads CASGTNYGYTF. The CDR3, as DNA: TGTGCCAGCGGCACGAACTATGGCTACACCTTC.

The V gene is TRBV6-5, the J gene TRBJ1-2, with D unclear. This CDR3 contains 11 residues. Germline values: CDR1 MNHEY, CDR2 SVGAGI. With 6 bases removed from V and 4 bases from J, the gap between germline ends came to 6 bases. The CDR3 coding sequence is TGTGCCAGCAGGGCAGGCTATGGCTACACCTTC. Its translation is CASRAGYGYTF.

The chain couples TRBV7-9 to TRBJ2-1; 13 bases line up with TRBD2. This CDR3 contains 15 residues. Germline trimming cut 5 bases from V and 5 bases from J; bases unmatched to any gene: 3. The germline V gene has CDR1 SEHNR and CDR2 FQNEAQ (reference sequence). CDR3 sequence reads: CASSPGLAGDNEQFF. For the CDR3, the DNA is TGTGCCAGCAGCCCCGGACTAGCGGGGGACAATGAGCAGTTCTTC.

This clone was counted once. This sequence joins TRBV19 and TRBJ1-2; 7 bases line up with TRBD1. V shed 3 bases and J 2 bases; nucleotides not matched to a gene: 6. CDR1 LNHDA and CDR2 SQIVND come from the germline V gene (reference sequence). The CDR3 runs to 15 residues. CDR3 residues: CASSIETGTNYGYTF. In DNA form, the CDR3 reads TGTGCCAGTAGTATTGAGACAGGGACCAACTATGGCTACACCTTC.

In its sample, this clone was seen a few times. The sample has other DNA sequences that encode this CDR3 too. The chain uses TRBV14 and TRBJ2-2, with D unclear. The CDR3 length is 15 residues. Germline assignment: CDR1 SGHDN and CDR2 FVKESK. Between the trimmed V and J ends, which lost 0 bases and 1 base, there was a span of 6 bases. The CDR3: CASSQELGNTGELFF. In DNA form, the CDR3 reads TGTGCCAGCAGCCAAGAATTGGGGAACACCGGGGAGCTGTTTTTT.

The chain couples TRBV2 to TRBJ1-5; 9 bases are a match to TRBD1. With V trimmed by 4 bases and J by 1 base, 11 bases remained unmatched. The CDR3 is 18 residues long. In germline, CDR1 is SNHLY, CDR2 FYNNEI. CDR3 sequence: CASSGRQGVKLSNQPQHF. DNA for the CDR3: TGTGCCAGCAGTGGGCGACAGGGGGTTAAATTAAGCAATCAGCCCCAGCATTTT.

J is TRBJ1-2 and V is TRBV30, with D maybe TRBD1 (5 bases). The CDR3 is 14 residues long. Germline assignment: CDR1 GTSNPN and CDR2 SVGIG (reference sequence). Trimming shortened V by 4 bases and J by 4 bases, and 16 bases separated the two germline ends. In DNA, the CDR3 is TGTGCCTGGAACCTTCCCGGGACTCCCTATGGCTACACCTTC. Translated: CAWNLPGTPYGYTF.

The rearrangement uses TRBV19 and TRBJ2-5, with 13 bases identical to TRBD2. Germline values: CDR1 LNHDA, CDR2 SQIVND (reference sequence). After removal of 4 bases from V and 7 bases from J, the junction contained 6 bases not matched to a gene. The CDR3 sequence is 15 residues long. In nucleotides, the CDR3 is TGTGCCAGTAGTACAGGGACTAGCGGGGAAGGGACCCAGTACTTC. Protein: CASSTGTSGEGTQYF.

CDR3 sequence: CASSDPREDADEQYF. As DNA, the CDR3 is TGCGCCAGCAGTGATCCCCGAGAGGACGCTGACGAGCAGTACTTC. V gene TRBV10-1 combines with J gene TRBJ2-7; D gene unclear. V was trimmed by 3 bases and J by 5 bases, leaving 17 bases between them. The CDR3 covers 15 residues. Germline V gene sequence: CDR1 WNHNN, CDR2 SYGVQD (reference sequence).

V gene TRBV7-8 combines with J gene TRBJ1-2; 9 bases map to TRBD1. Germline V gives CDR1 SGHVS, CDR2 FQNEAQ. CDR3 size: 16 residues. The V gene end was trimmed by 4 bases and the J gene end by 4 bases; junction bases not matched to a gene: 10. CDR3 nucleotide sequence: TGTGCCAGCAGCTCAAAAGGGGACAGGGATGGCTATGGCTACACCTTC. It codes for CASSSKGDRDGYGYTF. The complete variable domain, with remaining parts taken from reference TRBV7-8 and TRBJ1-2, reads GAGVSQSPRYKVAKRGQDVALRCDPISGHVSLFWYQQALGQGPEFLTYFQNEAQLDKSGLPSDRFFAERPEGSVSTLKIQRTQQEDSAVYLCASSSKGDRDGYGYTFGSGTRLTVV.

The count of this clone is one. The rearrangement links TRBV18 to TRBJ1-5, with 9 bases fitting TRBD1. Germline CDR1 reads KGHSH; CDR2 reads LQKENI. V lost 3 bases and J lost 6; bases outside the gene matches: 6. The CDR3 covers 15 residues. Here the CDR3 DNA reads TGTGCCAGCTCACCCCCGGGACAGGGTGGTCAGCCCCAGCATTTT. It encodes CASSPPGQGGQPQHF.

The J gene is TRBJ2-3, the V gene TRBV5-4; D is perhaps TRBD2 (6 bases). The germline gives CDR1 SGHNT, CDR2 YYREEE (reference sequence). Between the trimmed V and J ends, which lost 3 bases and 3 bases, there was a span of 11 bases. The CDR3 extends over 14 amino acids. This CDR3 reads CASSSAEGTDTQYF. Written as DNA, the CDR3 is TGTGCCAGCAGCTCCGCGGAGGGAACAGATACGCAGTATTTT. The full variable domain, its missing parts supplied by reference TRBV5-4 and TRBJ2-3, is ETGVTQSPTHLIKTRGQQVTLRCSSQSGHNTVSWYQQALGQGPQFIFQYYREEENGRGNFPPRFSGLQFPNYSSELNVNALELDDSALYLCASSSAEGTDTQYFGPGTRLTVL.

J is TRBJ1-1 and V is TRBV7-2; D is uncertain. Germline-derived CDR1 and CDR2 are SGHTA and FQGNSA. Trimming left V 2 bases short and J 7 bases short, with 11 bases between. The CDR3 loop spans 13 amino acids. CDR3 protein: CASSLRGPGEAFF. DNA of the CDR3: TGTGCCAGCAGCTTAAGAGGCCCCGGTGAAGCTTTCTTT.

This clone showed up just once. The CDR3 here is CASSLRDAPNEQFF. DNA for the CDR3: TGTGCCAGCAGCCTACGGGACGCCCCCAATGAGCAGTTCTTC. V gene TRBV11-3 combines with J gene TRBJ2-1; D may be TRBD1 or TRBD2 (5 bases each). The length of the CDR3 is 14 residues. Trimming cost V 5 bases and J 6 bases, with 14 bases left between them. Germline CDR1 reads SGHNT; CDR2 reads YENEEA.

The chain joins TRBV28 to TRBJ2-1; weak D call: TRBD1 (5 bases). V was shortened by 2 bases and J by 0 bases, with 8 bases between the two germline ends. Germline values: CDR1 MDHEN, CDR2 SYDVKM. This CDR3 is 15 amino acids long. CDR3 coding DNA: TGTGCCAGCAGTTTAGGGGCGGACTCCTACAATGAGCAGTTCTTC. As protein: CASSLGADSYNEQFF. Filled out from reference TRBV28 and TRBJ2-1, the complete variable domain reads DVKVTQSSRYLVKRTGEKVFLECVQDMDHENMFWYRQDPGLGLRLIYFSYDVKMKEKGDIPEGYSVSREKKERFSLILESASTNQTSMYLCASSLGADSYNEQFFGPGTRLTVL.

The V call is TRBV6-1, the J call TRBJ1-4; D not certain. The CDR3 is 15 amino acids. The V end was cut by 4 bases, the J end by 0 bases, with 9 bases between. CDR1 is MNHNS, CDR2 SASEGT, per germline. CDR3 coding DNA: TGTGCCAGCAGTGTCTATTATTCAACTAATGAAAAACTGTTTTTT. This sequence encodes CASSVYYSTNEKLFF.

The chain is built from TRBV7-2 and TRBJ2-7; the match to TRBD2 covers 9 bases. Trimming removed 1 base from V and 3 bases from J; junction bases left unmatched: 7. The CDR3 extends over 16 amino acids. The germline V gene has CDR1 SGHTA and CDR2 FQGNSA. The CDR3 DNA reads TGTGCCAGCAGCTTAGTGGGACTAGCAAGTTTCTACGAGCAGTACTTC. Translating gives CASSLVGLASFYEQYF.

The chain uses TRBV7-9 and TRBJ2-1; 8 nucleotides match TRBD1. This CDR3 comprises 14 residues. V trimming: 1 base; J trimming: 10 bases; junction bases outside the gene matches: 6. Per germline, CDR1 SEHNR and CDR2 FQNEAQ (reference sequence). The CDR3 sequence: CASSLGDRTKEQFF. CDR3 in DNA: TGTGCCAGCAGCTTAGGGGACAGGACCAAGGAGCAGTTCTTC.

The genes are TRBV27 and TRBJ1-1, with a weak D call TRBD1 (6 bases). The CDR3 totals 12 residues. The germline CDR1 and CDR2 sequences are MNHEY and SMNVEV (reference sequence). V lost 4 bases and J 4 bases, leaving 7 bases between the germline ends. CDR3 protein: CASSSTGTEAFF. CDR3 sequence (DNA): TGTGCCAGCAGTTCGACAGGCACTGAAGCTTTCTTT.

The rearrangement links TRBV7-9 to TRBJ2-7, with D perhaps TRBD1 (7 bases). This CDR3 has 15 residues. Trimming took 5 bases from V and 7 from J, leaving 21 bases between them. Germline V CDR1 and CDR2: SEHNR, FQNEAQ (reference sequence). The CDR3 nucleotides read TGTGCCAGCAGCCCACTGGAGGGGGCTTCGTATGAGCAGTACTTC. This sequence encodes CASSPLEGASYEQYF.

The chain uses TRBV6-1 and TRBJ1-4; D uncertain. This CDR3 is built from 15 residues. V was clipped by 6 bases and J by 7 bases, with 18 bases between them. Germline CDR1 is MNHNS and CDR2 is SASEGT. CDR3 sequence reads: CASSDGYLLGEKLFF. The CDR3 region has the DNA TGTGCCAGCAGCGACGGATACCTCCTAGGTGAAAAACTGTTTTTT.

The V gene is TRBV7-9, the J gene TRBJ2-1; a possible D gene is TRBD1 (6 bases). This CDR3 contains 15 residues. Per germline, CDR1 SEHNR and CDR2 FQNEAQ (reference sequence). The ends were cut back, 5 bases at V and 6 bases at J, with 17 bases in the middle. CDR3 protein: CASSLPTGLGNEQFF. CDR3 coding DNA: TGTGCCAGCAGCCTACCAACAGGGTTAGGCAATGAGCAGTTCTTC.

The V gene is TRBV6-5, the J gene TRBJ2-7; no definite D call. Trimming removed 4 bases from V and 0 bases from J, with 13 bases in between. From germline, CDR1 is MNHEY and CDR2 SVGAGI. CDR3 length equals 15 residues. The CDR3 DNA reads TGTGCCAGCAGTTTGTCAGGATTGAGCTCCTACGAGCAGTACTTC. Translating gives CASSLSGLSSYEQYF.